The clone carrying this TCR beta chain was counted once. Its antigen is unknown. A read error may account for a junction end that differs from germline. The template, approximately 500 ng total RNA, yielded TCR beta cDNA made with a constant-region primer. Investigators got TCR beta libraries out of three nested multiplex PCR rounds, done with slightly modified ARM-PCR. A C-beta reverse primer and TRBV1-TRBV30 forward primers served in each of the first two PCR rounds, at approximately 10 cycles apiece. TCRdb itself ran the multiplex PCR reads through MiXCR, one entry per CDR3 protein. This sample carries about 74,000 distinct CDR3 sequences, 60% to 75% of them seen once, and the ten largest clones take about a quarter. This sample stems from a study of tumor-infiltrating lymphocytes in primary liver carcinoma. The study co-extracted DNA and RNA from 20-30 mg of unsorted bulk tissue. Findings and caveats of the study: Only about 8-25% of top clones occurred in every one of the five tumor regions.

This CDR3 is 15 amino acids long. CDR1 and CDR2 (germline): SGHVS, FQNEAQ. Sample: liver tumor tissue from sampling region 4. Subset reported: tumor region T4, right-lateral pole. The TCR comes from a man aged 35-49 years with primary liver carcinoma and hepatitis B virus infection. This chain uses TRBV7-8 with TRBJ2-1; D unresolved. The DNA of the CDR3 is TGTGCCAGTAGCTTATCCGCCCCGAATAAGGGTGCGCAGCTCTTC. The encoded protein is CASSLSAPNKGAQLF.